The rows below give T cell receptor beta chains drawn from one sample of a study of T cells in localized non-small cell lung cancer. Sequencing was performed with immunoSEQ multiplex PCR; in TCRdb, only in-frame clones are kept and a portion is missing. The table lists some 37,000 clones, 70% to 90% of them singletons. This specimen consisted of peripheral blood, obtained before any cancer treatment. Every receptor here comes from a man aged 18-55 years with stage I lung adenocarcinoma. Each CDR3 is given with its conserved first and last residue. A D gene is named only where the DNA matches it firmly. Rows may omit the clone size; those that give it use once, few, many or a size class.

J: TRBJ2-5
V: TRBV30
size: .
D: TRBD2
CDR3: CAWSVSVTSEETQYF
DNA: TGTGCCTGGAGTGTATCTGTGACTAGCGAAGAGACCCAGTACTTC

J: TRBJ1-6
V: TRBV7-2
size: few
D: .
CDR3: CASSSGLNSPLHF
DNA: TGTGCCAGCAGTTCGGGCCTTAATTCACCCCTCCACTTT

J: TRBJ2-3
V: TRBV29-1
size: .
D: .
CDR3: CSVGGGSTDTQYF
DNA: TGCAGCGTTGGAGGGGGAAGCACAGATACGCAGTATTTT

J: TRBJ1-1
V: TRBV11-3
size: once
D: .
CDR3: CASSFRGTTEAFF
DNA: TGTGCCAGCAGCTTCCGGGGGACTACTGAAGCTTTCTTT

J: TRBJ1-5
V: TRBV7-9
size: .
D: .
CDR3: CASSLIEGQPQHF
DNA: TGTGCCAGCAGCTTAATAGAGGGGCAGCCCCAGCATTTT

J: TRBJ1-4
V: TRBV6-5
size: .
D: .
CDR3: CASRGQLEGEKLFF
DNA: TGTGCCAGCAGAGGACAGCTCGAGGGTGAAAAACTGTTTTTT

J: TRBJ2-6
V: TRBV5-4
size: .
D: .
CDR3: CASTQGPGSGANVLTF
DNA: TGTGCCAGCACCCAAGGACCGGGCTCTGGGGCCAACGTCCTGACTTTC

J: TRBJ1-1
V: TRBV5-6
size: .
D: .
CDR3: CASSLVGGPGVNTEAFF
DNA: TGTGCCAGCAGCTTGGTAGGAGGTCCAGGGGTGAACACTGAAGCTTTCTTT

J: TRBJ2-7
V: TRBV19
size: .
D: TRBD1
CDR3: CASNPGTGKVAQYF
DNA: TGTGCCAGCAACCCCGGGACAGGGAAGGTTGCGCAGTACTTC

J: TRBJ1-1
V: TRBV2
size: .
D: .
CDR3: CASNAGVYTEAFF
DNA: TGTGCCAGCAACGCAGGGGTTTACACTGAAGCTTTCTTT

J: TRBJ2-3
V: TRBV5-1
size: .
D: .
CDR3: CASSQGQGRATDTQYF
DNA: TGCGCCAGCTCCCAGGGTCAGGGTAGGGCCACAGATACGCAGTATTTT

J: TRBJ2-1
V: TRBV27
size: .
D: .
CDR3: CASSLSNVSPYNEQFF
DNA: TGTGCCAGCAGTTTATCAAATGTTTCGCCCTACAATGAGCAGTTCTTC

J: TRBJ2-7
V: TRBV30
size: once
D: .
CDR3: CAWSVPGTVAYEQYF
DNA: TGTGCCTGGAGTGTACCCGGGACGGTGGCCTACGAGCAGTACTTC

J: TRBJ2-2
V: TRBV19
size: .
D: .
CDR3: CASSRERGTGELFF
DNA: TGTGCCAGTAGTAGGGAGCGTGGGACCGGGGAGCTGTTTTTT

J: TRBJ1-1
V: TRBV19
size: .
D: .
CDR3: CASSDTLVTEAFF
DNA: TGTGCCAGTAGTGACACCTTGGTCACTGAAGCTTTCTTT

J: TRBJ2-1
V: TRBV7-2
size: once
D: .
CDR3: CASSLRVATSYNEQFF
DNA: TGTGCCAGCAGCTTAAGGGTAGCGACTTCCTACAATGAGCAGTTCTTC

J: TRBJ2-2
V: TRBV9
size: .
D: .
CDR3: CASSVAGTWTGELFF
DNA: TGTGCCAGCAGCGTAGCTGGCACTTGGACCGGGGAGCTGTTTTTT

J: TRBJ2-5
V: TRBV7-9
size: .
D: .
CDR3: CASTPQVQTGGGETQYF
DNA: TGTGCCAGCACCCCACAAGTTCAGACAGGAGGTGGGGAGACCCAGTACTTC

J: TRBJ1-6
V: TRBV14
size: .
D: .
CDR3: CASSRDISYNSPLHF
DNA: TGTGCCAGCAGCCGTGACATCTCCTATAATTCACCCCTCCACTTT

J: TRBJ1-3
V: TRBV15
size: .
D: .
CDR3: CATSRDSPQGTGNTIYF
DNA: TGTGCCACCAGCAGAGATTCCCCACAGGGAACTGGAAACACCATATATTTT

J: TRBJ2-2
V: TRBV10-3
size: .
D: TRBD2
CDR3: CAISLTSGGADTGELFF
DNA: TGTGCCATCAGCTTGACTAGCGGGGGGGCCGACACCGGGGAGCTGTTTTTT

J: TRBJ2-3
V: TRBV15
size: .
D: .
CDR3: CATSPGSYRGATDTQYF
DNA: TGTGCCACCAGCCCTGGATCATATCGGGGGGCCACAGATACGCAGTATTTT

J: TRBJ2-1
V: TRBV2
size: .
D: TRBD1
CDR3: CASSDLPGTGHNEQFF
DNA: TGTGCCAGCAGTGACCTGCCCGGGACAGGCCACAATGAGCAGTTCTTC

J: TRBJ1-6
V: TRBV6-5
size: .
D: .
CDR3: CASRGRTNSPLHF
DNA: TGTGCCAGCCGGGGCAGGACTAATTCACCCCTCCACTTT

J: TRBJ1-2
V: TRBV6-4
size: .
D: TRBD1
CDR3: CATSSRGRGGYTF
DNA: TGTGCCACCTCCTCCAGGGGGCGAGGTGGCTACACCTTC

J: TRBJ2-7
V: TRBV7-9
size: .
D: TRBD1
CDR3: CASRGGTGRHEQYF
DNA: TGTGCCAGCAGGGGCGGGACAGGGCGCCACGAGCAGTACTTC

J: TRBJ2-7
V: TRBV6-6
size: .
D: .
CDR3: CASSQSVSSYEQYF
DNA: TGTGCCAGCAGCCAGTCGGTGAGCTCCTACGAGCAGTACTTC

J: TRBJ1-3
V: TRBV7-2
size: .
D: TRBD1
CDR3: CASSLLGQFGSGNTIYF
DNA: TGTGCCAGCAGCTTGTTGGGACAGTTCGGCTCTGGAAACACCATATATTTT

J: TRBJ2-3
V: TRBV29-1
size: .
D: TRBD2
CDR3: CSVVGGEDTQYF
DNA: TGCAGCGTTGTCGGGGGGGAAGATACGCAGTATTTT

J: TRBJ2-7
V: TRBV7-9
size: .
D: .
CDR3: CASSSWSHRYEQYF
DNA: TGTGCCAGCAGCTCCTGGTCCCACCGCTACGAGCAGTACTTC

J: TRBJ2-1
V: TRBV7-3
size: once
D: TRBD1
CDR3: CASSSTGSSYNEQFF
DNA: TGTGCCAGCAGCTCGACAGGGAGCTCCTACAATGAGCAGTTCTTC

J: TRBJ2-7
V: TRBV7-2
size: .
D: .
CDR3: CASSYSAYGETPYEQYF
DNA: TGTGCCAGCAGCTATTCGGCATATGGTGAAACCCCCTACGAGCAGTACTTC

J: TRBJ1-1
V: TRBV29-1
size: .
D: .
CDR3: CSVLGNTEAFF
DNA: TGCAGCGTATTAGGGAACACTGAAGCTTTCTTT

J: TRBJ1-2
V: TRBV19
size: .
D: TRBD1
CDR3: CASSLTPGTGGIHGYTF
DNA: TGTGCCAGTAGCCTTACCCCCGGGACAGGGGGAATTCATGGCTACACCTTC

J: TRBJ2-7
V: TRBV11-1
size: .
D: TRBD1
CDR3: CASSLRAGTGVYEQYF
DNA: TGTGCCAGCAGCTTAAGGGCCGGGACAGGGGTCTACGAGCAGTACTTC

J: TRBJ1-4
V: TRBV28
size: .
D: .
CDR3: CASSLYFPTNEKLFF
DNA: TGTGCCAGCAGTTTGTACTTCCCAACTAATGAAAAACTGTTTTTT

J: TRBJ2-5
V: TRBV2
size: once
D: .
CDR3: CASSEGRRGQETQYF
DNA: TGTGCCAGCAGTGAAGGAAGAAGGGGGCAAGAGACCCAGTACTTC

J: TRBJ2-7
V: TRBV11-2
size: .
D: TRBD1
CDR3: CASSPLNRDRANYEQYF
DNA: TGTGCCAGCAGCCCCCTTAACCGGGACAGGGCCAACTACGAGCAGTACTTC

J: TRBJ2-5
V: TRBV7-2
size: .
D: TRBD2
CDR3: CASSSGLAGVETQYF
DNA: TGTGCCAGCAGCTCGGGACTAGCGGGGGTAGAGACCCAGTACTTC

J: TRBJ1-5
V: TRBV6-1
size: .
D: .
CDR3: CASSGAGPNQPQHF
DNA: TGTGCCAGCAGTGGGGCAGGGCCCAATCAGCCCCAGCATTTT

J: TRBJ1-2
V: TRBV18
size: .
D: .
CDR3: CASSPDQGQYGYTF
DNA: TGTGCCAGCTCACCCGACCAGGGGCAATATGGCTACACCTTC

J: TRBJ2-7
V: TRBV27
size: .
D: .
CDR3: CASSLSPGGTYEQYF
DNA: TGTGCCAGCAGTTTATCCCCTGGCGGGACCTACGAGCAGTACTTC